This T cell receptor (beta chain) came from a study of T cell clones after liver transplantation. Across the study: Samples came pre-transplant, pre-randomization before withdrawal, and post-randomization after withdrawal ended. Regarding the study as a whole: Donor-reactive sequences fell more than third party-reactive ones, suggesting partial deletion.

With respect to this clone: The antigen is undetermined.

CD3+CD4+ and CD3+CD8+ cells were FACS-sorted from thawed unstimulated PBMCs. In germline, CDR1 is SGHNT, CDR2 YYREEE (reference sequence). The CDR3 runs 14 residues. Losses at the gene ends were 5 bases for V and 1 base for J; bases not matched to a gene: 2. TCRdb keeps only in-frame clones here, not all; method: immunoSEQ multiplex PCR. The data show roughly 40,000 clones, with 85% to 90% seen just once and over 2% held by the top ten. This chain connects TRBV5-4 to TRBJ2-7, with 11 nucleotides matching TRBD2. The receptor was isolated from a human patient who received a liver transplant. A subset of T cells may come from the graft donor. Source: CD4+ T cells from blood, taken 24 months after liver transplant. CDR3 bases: TGTGCCAGCAGTACTAGCGGGGGTTCCTACGAGCAGTACTTC. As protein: CASSTSGGSYEQYF.